This record concerns one T cell receptor beta chain sequence. The sample comes from a study of blood T cell repertoires in COVID-19. For the study at large: Acute-phase and convalescent COVID-19 samples originated in the United States, Italy and Spain. T cells, B-cell-depleted T cells, or PBMCs provided the cDNA or gDNA that served as material.

Sequenced by immunoSEQ multiplex PCR; TCRdb stores in-frame clones only, minus some. The table shows about 160,000 clones, with 80% to 95% occurring only once. The CDR3 has 17 residues. J was trimmed by 6 bases and V by 5 bases; bases with no gene match: 14. Looked up from germline, CDR1 is SEHNR and CDR2 is FQNEAQ (reference sequence). J is TRBJ2-1 and V is TRBV7-9; 9 positions match TRBD1. This receptor was obtained from a woman between 50 and 59 years old with acute or convalescent COVID-19. Input material: peripheral blood. The chain's CDR3 is CASSPPPSGTGPNEQFF. The CDR3 DNA follows: TGTGCCAGCAGCCCCCCCCCGTCTGGGACAGGGCCCAATGAGCAGTTCTTC.